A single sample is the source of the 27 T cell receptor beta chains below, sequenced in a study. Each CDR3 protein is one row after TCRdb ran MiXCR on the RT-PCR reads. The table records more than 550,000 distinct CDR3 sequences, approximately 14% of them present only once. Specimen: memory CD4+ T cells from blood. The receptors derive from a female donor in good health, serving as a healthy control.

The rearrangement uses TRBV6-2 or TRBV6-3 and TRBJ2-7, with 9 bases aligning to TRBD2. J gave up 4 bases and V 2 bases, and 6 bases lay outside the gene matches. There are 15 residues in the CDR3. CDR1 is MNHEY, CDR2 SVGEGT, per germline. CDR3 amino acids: CASSYGDSGSYEQYF. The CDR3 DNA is TGTGCCAGCAGTTACGGTGATAGCGGGAGTTACGAGCAGTACTTC.

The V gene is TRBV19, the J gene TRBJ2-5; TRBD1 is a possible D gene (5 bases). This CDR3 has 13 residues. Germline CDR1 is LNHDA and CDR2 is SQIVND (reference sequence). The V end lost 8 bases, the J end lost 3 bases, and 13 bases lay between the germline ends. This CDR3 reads CASGQGTKETQYF. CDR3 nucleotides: TGTGCCAGTGGGCAGGGTACTAAAGAGACCCAGTACTTC. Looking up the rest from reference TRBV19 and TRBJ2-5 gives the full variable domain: DGGITQSPKYLFRKEGQNVTLSCEQNLNHDAMYWYRQDPGQGLRLIYYSQIVNDFQKGDIAEGYSVSREKKESFPLTVTSAQKNPTAFYLCASGQGTKETQYFGPGTRLLVL.

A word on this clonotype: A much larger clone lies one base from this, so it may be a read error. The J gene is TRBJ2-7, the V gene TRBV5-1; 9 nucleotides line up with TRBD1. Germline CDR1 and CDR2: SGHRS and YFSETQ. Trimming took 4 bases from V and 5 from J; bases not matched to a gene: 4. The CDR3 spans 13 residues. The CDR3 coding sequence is TGCGCCAGCAGCAGGAGACAGGGGGACGAGCAGTACTTC. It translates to CASSRRQGDEQYF. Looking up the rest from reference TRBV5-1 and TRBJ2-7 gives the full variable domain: KAGVTQTPRYLIKTRGQQVTLSCSPISGHRSVSWYQQTPGQGLQFLFEYFSETQRNKGNFPGRFSGRQFSNSRSEMNVSTLELGDSALYLCASSRRQGDEQYFGPGTRLTVT.

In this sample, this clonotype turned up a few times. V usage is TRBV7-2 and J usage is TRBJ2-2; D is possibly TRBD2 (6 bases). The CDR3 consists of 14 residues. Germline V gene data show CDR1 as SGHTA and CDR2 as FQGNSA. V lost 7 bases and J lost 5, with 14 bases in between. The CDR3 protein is CASTAGSRTGELFF. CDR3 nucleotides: TGTGCCAGCACCGCGGGGTCGAGGACCGGGGAGCTGTTTTTT.

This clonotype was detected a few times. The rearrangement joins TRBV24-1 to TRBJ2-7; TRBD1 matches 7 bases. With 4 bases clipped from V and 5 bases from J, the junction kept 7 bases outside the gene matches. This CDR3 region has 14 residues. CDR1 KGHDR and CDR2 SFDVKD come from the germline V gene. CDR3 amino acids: CATSDIGTAHEQYF. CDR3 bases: TGTGCCACCAGTGACATAGGGACAGCCCACGAGCAGTACTTC.

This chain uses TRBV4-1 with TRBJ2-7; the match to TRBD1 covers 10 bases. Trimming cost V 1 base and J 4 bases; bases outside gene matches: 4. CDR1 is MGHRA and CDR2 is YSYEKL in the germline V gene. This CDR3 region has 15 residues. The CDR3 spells CASSQGQGAPYEQYF. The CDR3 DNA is TGCGCCAGCAGCCAAGGACAGGGGGCGCCTTACGAGCAGTACTTC.

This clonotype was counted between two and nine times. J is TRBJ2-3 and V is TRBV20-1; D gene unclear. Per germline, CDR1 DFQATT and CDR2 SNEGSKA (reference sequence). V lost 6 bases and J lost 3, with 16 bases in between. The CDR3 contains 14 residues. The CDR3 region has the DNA TGCAGTGCCCGCCCCCCGAGTAATACAGATACGCAGTATTTT. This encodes CSARPPSNTDTQYF.

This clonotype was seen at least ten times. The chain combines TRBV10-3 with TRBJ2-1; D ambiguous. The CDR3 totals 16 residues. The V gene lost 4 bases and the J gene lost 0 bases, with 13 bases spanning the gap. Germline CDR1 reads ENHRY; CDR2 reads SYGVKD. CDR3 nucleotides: TGTGCCATCAGTGGAAGAGCGACAAGCTCCTACAATGAGCAGTTCTTC. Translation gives CAISGRATSSYNEQFF.

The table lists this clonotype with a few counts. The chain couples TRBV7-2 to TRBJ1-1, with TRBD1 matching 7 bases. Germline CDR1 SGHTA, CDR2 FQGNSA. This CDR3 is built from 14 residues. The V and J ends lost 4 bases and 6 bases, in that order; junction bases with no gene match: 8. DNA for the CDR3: TGTGCCAGCAGCTACAGGGGACCTAGGGCTGAAGCTTTCTTT. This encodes CASSYRGPRAEAFF.

The CDR3 region is CASSLTGFMNTEAFF. DNA for the CDR3: TGTGCCAGCAGCCTAACAGGGTTCATGAACACTGAAGCTTTCTTT. This chain connects TRBV7-6 to TRBJ1-1; D perhaps matches TRBD1 (6 bases). Trimming removed 5 bases at V and 0 bases at J, with 13 bases between. CDR3 length: 15 residues. Per germline, CDR1 SGHVS and CDR2 FNYEAQ.

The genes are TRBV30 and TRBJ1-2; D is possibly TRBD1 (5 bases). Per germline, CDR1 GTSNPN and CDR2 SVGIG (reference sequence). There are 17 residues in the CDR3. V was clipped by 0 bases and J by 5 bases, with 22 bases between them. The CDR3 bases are TGTGCCTGGAGTGTAAAGGTGGACATACGCTCGAAGTATGGCTACACCTTC. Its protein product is CAWSVKVDIRSKYGYTF.

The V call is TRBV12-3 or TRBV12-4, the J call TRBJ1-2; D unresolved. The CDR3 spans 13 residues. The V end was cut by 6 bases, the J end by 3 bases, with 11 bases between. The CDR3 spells CASSMTSDYGYTF. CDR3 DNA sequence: TGTGCCAGCAGCATGACCAGCGACTATGGCTACACCTTC.

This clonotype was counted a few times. CDR3 residues: CASSDALDRVEQYF. CDR3 nucleotides: TGTGCCAGCAGCGACGCCCTAGACAGGGTCGAGCAGTACTTC. This chain joins TRBV3-1 and TRBJ2-7, with TRBD1 identical over 7 bases. After removal of 5 bases from V and 6 bases from J, the junction contained 10 bases not matched to a gene. The CDR3 has 14 amino acids. Looked up from germline, CDR1 is LGHDT and CDR2 is YNNKEL (reference sequence).

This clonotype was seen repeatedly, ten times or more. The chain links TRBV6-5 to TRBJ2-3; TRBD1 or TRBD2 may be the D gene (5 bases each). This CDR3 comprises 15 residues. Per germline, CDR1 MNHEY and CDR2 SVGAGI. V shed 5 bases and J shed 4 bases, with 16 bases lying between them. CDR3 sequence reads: CASSHPPGTADTQYF. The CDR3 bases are TGTGCCAGCAGTCACCCCCCGGGGACGGCAGATACGCAGTATTTT.

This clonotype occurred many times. In DNA form, the CDR3 reads TGCAGCGTTGGAATAGAGACCCAGTACTTC. Its protein is CSVGIETQYF. V and J are TRBV29-1 and TRBJ2-5; no clear D. Trimming stripped 4 bases from V and 4 bases from J, with 4 bases between. This CDR3 comprises 10 residues. Germline-derived CDR1 and CDR2 are SQVTM and ANQGSEA.

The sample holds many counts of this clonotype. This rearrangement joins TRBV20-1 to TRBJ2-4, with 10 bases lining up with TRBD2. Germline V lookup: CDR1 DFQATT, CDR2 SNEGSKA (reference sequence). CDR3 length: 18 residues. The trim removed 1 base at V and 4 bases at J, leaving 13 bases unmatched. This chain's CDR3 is CSARAIRRTSGPKNIQYF. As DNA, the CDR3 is TGCAGTGCTAGAGCCATACGGCGGACTAGCGGACCTAAAAACATTCAGTACTTC.

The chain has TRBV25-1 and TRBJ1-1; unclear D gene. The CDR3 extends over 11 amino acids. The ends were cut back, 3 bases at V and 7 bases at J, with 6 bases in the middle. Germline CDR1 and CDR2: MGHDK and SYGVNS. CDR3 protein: CASSESVEAFF. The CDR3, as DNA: TGTGCCAGCAGTGAGTCAGTTGAAGCTTTCTTT.

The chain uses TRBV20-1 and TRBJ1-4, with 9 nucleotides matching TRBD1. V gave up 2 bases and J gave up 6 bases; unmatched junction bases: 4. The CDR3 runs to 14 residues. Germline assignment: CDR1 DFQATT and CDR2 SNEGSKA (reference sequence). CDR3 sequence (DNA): TGCAGTGCTAGAATCCGGACAGGGGATGAAAAACTGTTTTTT. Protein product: CSARIRTGDEKLFF.

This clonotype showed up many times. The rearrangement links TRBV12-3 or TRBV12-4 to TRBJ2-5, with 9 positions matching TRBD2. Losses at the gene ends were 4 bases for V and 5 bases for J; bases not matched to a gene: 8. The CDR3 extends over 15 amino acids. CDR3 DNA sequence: TGTGCCAGCAGTTCGGGGATAGCGGGGGAGGAGACCCAGTACTTC. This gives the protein CASSSGIAGEETQYF.

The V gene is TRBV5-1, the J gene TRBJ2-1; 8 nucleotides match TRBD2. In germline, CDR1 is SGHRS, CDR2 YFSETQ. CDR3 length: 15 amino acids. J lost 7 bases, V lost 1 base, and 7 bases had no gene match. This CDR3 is CASSLFGRGGNEQFF. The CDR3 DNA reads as TGCGCCAGCAGCTTGTTCGGGAGGGGGGGGAATGAGCAGTTCTTC.

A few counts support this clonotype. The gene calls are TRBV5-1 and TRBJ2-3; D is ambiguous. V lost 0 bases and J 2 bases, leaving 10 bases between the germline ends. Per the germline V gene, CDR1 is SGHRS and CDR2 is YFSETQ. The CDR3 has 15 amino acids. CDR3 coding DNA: TGCGCCAGCAGCTTGGGGCAGACCGACACAGATACGCAGTATTTT. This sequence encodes CASSLGQTDTDTQYF.

This CDR3 is CSAPGGGLNEQFF. DNA for the CDR3: TGCAGTGCCCCGGGGGGGGGTCTAAATGAGCAGTTCTTC. V usage is TRBV20-1 and J usage is TRBJ2-1; 8 bases match TRBD2. After removal of 6 bases from V and 7 bases from J, the junction contained 8 bases not matched to a gene. This CDR3 spans 13 amino acids. CDR1 and CDR2 (germline): DFQATT, SNEGSKA (reference sequence).

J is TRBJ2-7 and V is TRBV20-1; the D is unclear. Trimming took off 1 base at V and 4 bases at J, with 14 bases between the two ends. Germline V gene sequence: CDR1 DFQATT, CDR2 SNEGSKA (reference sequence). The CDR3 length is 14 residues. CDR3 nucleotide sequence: TGCAGTGCTAGAGGAAGTCGGAGAGAATACGAGCAGTACTTC. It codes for CSARGSRREYEQYF.

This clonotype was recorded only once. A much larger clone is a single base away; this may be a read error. Here the CDR3 DNA reads TGTGACACCAGCTTCGATAGCCCTGGGGCCGAAAAACTGTTTTTT. It specifies CDTSFDSPGAEKLFF. V usage is TRBV15 and J usage is TRBJ1-4; weak D call: TRBD1 (5 bases). This CDR3 spans 15 amino acids. The germline gives CDR1 LNHNV, CDR2 YYDKDF (reference sequence). The whole variable domain, filled in from reference TRBV15 and TRBJ1-4, reads DAMVIQNPRYQVTQFGKPVTLSCSQTLNHNVMYWYQQKSSQAPKLLFHYYDKDFNNEADTPDNFQSRRPNTSFCFLDIRSPGLGDTAMYLCDTSFDSPGAEKLFFGSGTQLSVL.

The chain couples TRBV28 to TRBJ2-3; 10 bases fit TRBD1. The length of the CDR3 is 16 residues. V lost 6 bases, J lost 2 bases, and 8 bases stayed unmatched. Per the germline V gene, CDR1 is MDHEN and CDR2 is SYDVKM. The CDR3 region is CASSTDRGDYTDTQYF. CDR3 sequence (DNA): TGTGCCAGCAGCACGGACAGGGGGGATTACACAGATACGCAGTATTTT.

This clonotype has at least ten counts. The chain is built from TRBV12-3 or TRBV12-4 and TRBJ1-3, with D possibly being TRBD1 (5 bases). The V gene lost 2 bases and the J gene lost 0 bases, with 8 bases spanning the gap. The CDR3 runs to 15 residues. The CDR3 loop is CASSLIQGSGNTIYF. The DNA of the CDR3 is TGTGCCAGCAGTTTAATTCAGGGCTCTGGAAACACCATATATTTT.

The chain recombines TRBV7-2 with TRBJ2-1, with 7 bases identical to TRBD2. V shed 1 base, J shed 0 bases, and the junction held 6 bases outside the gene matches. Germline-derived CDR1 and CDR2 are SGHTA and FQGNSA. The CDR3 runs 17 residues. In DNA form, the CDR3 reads TGTGCCAGCAGCTTAGTGGGGGGGTTCAGCTCCTACAATGAGCAGTTCTTC. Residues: CASSLVGGFSSYNEQFF.